This T cell receptor beta chain was captured by sequencing in a study of a mutant IDH1 vaccine in newly diagnosed glioma. On the study more broadly: The sex distribution of treated patients was about 60% male and about 38% female, with a mean age of 40.4 years. The week-35 safety follow-up was V12, and the week-47 study end was V13. Every participant had undergone radiotherapy, temozolomide, or both before, and most underwent both.

Remarks on this clone: Its cognate antigen is unknown.

Time point denoted: week 35, safety follow-up. With topical imiquimod, each dose of the vaccine consisted of 300 ug of mutant IDH1 20-mer peptide. Study-level results: Patients showed vaccine-induced immune responses at a rate of roughly 93%.

The V end lost 0 bases, the J end lost 1 base, and 10 bases lay between the germline ends. CDR3 length: 15 residues. Germline V gene sequence: CDR1 SGHRS, CDR2 YFSETQ. TCRdb keeps only in-frame clones here, not all; method: immunoSEQ multiplex PCR. The sample lists 25,000 to 30,000 clones, around 80% occurring once. The chain couples TRBV5-1 to TRBJ1-2, with a weak D call TRBD1 (6 bases). This sequence was found in a man aged 50 or older with glioma. The specimen was PBMCs, collected from a glioma patient whose treatment included an IDH1 peptide vaccine. The CDR3 DNA reads as TGCGCCAGCAGCTTGGCCGGGACAAATAACTATGGCTACACCTTC. This sequence encodes CASSLAGTNNYGYTF.